This T cell receptor beta chain was recorded in a study of T cell responses to AZD1222 COVID-19 vaccine. This CDR3 region has 12 residues. Germline V gives CDR1 SEHNR, CDR2 FQNEAQ (reference sequence). Trimming cost V 3 bases and J 2 bases, with 4 bases left between them. Clones were read by immunoSEQ multiplex PCR, and TCRdb kept only the in-frame ones, dropping some. In the table there are 130,000 to 150,000 clones, about 82% of which are singletons. This clone was detected only a few times. The antigen is undetermined. The study's findings and limits: Nearly half of unique spike-specific TCRs reportedly avoided B.1.351 and B.1.1.7 mutated regions. In a largely white British group with more females than males, clonal diversity was possibly underestimated. All repertoire sampling was performed exclusively after the peak T cell response.

The chain has TRBV7-9 and TRBJ2-5, with unresolved D. The clonotype was recovered from an adult who received the AZD1222 COVID-19 vaccine. The specimen was peripheral blood, collected 28 days after the second AZD1222 dose. The CDR3 region is CASSFTQETQYF. The DNA of the CDR3 is TGTGCCAGCAGCTTTACGCAAGAGACCCAGTACTTC.